This T cell receptor (beta chain) derives from a study of T cells in Graves' hyperthyroidism and ophthalmopathy. Study-level background: Peripheral blood was acquired at first diagnosis, ahead of any therapy whatsoever.

Ophthalmopathy patients all had a Clinical Activity Score of at least 3, a NOSPECS grade of at least 4 and disease under 3 months old. Trimming took off 1 base at V and 6 bases at J, with 16 bases between the two ends. Germline-derived CDR1 and CDR2 are SEHNR and FQNEAQ (reference sequence). The CDR3 runs to 16 residues. Details on this clonotype: Antigen unknown.

TCR beta CDR3 regions were amplified from RNA transcripts. TCR CDR3 underwent first-round RT-PCR with the HTBI primer set. TCRdb re-analysed the multiplex PCR reads in MiXCR, keeping a single row per CDR3 protein. The table has about 290,000 distinct CDR3 sequences, approximately 18% seen once. Study-level results: Using 13 V-J features, a model discriminated ophthalmopathy from stable hyperthyroidism. The model's output predicted ophthalmopathy at a median of roughly 6.9 months prior to onset.

The chain carries TRBV7-9 and TRBJ2-1; possible D gene TRBD2, 5 bases. The sequence was collected from a man aged 45-60 years with Graves' ophthalmopathy. The sequencing sample was made of blood. The CDR3 DNA is TGTGCCAGCAGCTTAGGACTACCAACCACCCGCAATGAGCAGTTCTTC. Its translation: CASSLGLPTTRNEQFF.